This TCR beta chain was captured in a study of cytomegalovirus exposure and HLA in healthy donors. Study-wide findings and caveats: Generally TCR sequences proved uncommon, though certain public TCRs appeared in numerous donors. An analysis that was carried out later associated 15,000 to 20,000 TCR beta sequences with HLA alleles at 0.05 false discovery rate. Association of a missense DCLRE1C variant with TCR beta V- and J-gene trimming was reported in a later analysis.

With regard to this clone: What it binds is not known.

Germline V CDR1 and CDR2: MNHEY, SMNVEV (reference sequence). V was trimmed by 0 bases and J by 6 bases, leaving 15 bases between them. The CDR3 covers 16 residues. PCR used 60 Vbeta primers and 13 Jbeta primers. TCRdb's copy holds only in-frame clones and misses some; the assay was immunoSEQ multiplex PCR. The repertoire includes 130,000 to 150,000 clones, over 75% of them detected once, and about 1.8% sits in the top ten. The sample consisted of PBMCs. The chain recombines TRBV27 with TRBJ2-1; tentative D call: TRBD2 (6 bases). The TCR comes from a woman younger than 45 in good health and CMV-seronegative. The chain's CDR3 is CASSLSMGQGGNEQFF. In DNA, the CDR3 is TGTGCCAGCAGTTTATCAATGGGCCAGGGAGGCAATGAGCAGTTCTTC.